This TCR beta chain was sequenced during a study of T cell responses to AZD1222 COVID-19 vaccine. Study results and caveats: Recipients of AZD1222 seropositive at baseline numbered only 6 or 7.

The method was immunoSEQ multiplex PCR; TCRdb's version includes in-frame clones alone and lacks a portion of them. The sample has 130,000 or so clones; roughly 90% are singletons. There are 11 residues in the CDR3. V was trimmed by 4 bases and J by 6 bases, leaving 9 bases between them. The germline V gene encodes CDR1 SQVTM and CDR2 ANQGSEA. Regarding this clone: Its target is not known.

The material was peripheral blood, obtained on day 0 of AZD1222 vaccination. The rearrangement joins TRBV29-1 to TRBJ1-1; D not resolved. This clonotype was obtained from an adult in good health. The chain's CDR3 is CSVGLEAEAFF. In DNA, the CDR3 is TGCAGCGTTGGGTTAGAAGCTGAAGCTTTCTTT.